One sample yielded the 13 T cell receptor beta chains listed below, sequenced in a study of blood T cell repertoires in COVID-19. Repertoires were generated with immunoSEQ multiplex PCR, while TCRdb's copy carries only in-frame clones and drops some. The table records some 150,000 clones, 70% to 80% of them present only once. Material for sequencing was peripheral blood. The receptors were gathered from a woman in her 70s with COVID-19, enrolled during active disease.

This chain uses TRBV5-5 with TRBJ1-1, with D possibly being TRBD1 (5 bases). Germline V gene sequence: CDR1 SGHKS, CDR2 YYEKEE (reference sequence). V gave up 2 bases and J gave up 2 bases, with 10 bases separating them. The CDR3 extends over 14 amino acids. CDR3 bases: TGTGCCAGCAGCTTCTCGGGGGGAAACACTGAAGCTTTCTTT. It yields the protein CASSFSGGNTEAFF.

The chain carries TRBV2 and TRBJ2-1; D is possibly TRBD1 (5 bases). The CDR3 runs to 13 residues. V lost 6 bases to trimming and J lost 7 bases, with 13 bases between them. Germline V CDR1 and CDR2: SNHLY, FYNNEI. The CDR3 DNA follows: TGTGCCAGCAGCCGGGCCCAGGGTAATGAGCAGTTCTTC. Translation gives CASSRAQGNEQFF.

This clone has just one count. The gene calls are TRBV11-2 and TRBJ2-5, with 10 positions matching TRBD1. The junction had 8 bases not matched to a gene; V was cut back by 5 bases and J by 5 bases. CDR1 SGHAT and CDR2 FQNNGV come from the germline V gene. The CDR3 extends over 15 amino acids. CDR3 in DNA: TGTGCCAGCAGCCCGTGGCGGGACAGGGGTGAGACCCAGTACTTC. Residues: CASSPWRDRGETQYF.

This clone came up a few times. This chain connects TRBV19 to TRBJ1-5, with a weak D call TRBD1 (6 bases). With 6 bases removed from V and 0 bases from J, the gap between germline ends came to 15 bases. Germline V gene lookup returns CDR1 LNHDA and CDR2 SQIVND (reference sequence). CDR3 length equals 16 residues. The CDR3 bases are TGTGCCAGTAGGGGGACACAGGGTCTTAGCAATCAGCCCCAGCATTTT. The encoded protein is CASRGTQGLSNQPQHF.

V is TRBV9 and J is TRBJ2-1, with D tentatively TRBD2 (6 bases). The CDR3 runs 16 residues. Trimming took off 0 bases at V and 9 bases at J, with 19 bases between the two ends. CDR1 is SGDLS, CDR2 YYNGEE, per germline. The CDR3 DNA is TGTGCCAGCAGCGTAGGAGCGGGTGTTGCCAAAGGTGAGCAGTTCTTC. As protein: CASSVGAGVAKGEQFF.

This chain joins TRBV7-9 and TRBJ2-3, with 11 bases lining up with TRBD1. Germline CDR1 is SEHNR and CDR2 is FQNEAQ (reference sequence). The CDR3 has 17 residues. V was clipped by 5 bases and J by 3 bases; unmatched bases: 10. The CDR3 protein is CASSPRTGGRTTDTQYF. CDR3 nucleotide sequence: TGTGCCAGCAGCCCGCGGACAGGGGGCCGAACTACAGATACGCAGTATTTT.

The chain employs TRBV6-2 or TRBV6-3 and TRBJ2-2; 7 nucleotides align to TRBD2. V dropped 2 bases and J dropped 2; count of bases not matched to a gene: 8. In germline, CDR1 is MNHEY, CDR2 SVGEGT. The CDR3 runs to 17 residues. Here the CDR3 reads CASSYVMGTINTGELFF. CDR3 DNA sequence: TGTGCCAGCAGTTACGTCATGGGGACTATAAACACCGGGGAGCTGTTTTTT.

The V call is TRBV5-5, the J call TRBJ2-5, with D maybe TRBD2 (6 bases). Trimming removed 3 bases from V and 2 bases from J, with 14 bases in between. CDR3 length: 15 residues. CDR1 is SGHKS, CDR2 YYEKEE, per germline (reference sequence). CDR3 bases: TGTGCCAGCAGCTGGGGGACTTTACCTCAAGAGACCCAGTACTTC. Translation gives CASSWGTLPQETQYF.

This chain joins TRBV19 and TRBJ1-6; a weak D match, TRBD1 (6 bases). Trimming pared 4 bases from V and 9 bases from J, leaving 13 bases between. Germline CDR1 LNHDA, CDR2 SQIVND (reference sequence). This CDR3 has 14 amino acids. The chain's CDR3 is CASSTSGQASPLHF. CDR3 DNA sequence: TGTGCCAGTAGTACCTCGGGACAAGCTTCACCCCTCCACTTT.

V gene TRBV19 combines with J gene TRBJ2-2; 11 bases map to TRBD2. CDR3 size: 18 residues. The trim removed 5 bases at V and 2 bases at J, leaving 10 bases unmatched. Germline CDR1 reads LNHDA; CDR2 reads SQIVND (reference sequence). This CDR3 reads CASSSKAGTSGNTGELFF. In nucleotides, the CDR3 is TGTGCCAGTAGTTCCAAAGCCGGGACTAGCGGAAACACCGGGGAGCTGTTTTTT.

V and J are TRBV6-6 and TRBJ2-7; 13 bases match TRBD2. The trim removed 5 bases at V and 7 bases at J, leaving 17 bases unmatched. This CDR3 contains 18 residues. Germline loops: CDR1 MNHNY, CDR2 SVGAGI (reference sequence). The CDR3 here is CASSPRGLAGAYPQEQYF. CDR3 bases: TGTGCCAGCAGTCCGCGAGGACTAGCGGGGGCTTATCCCCAGGAGCAGTACTTC.

The chain joins TRBV6-2 or TRBV6-3 to TRBJ2-7, with D maybe TRBD1 (6 bases). The CDR3 runs to 14 residues. CDR1 MNHEY and CDR2 SVGEGT come from the germline V gene. V lost 4 bases to trimming and J lost 3 bases, with 13 bases between them. CDR3 sequence reads: CASSSTGSVYEQYF. CDR3 bases: TGTGCCAGCAGTTCCACAGGGAGTGTCTACGAGCAGTACTTC.

V usage is TRBV5-5 and J usage is TRBJ1-5; a weak D match, TRBD1 (5 bases). V was trimmed by 4 bases and J by 3 bases, leaving 11 bases between them. CDR3 length equals 14 residues. Germline values: CDR1 SGHKS, CDR2 YYEKEE (reference sequence). The CDR3 sequence is CASSRQGTNQPQHF. For the CDR3, the DNA is TGTGCCAGCAGCCGGCAGGGCACCAATCAGCCCCAGCATTTT.